The present TCR beta chain was sequenced within a study of blood T cell repertoires in COVID-19 (TCRdb year 2020). Notes on the research overall: Samples covering the acute and convalescent phases of COVID-19 were provided by collaborators in the United States, Italy and Spain. Where HLA class I and class II types were available, the types were taken from metadata supplied by the sample provider, not from assay-based typing. Nearly every sample came with metadata listing a de-identified subject ID, COVID-19 status, age in years and sex. Subjects who had been exposed to COVID-19, were actively infected with it, or had recovered from it provided the deeply sampled blood TCRbeta repertoires that made up the dataset. The material from the prospective study consisted of cDNA or gDNA derived from T cells, B-cell-depleted T cells, or PBMCs. Samples came from the ongoing ImmuneRACE study (first 160 participants) plus 1,254 subjects from 6 global collaborators. The repertoires were released in a freely available public database meant as a resource for research on the immune response to SARS-CoV-2.

On the study overall, not on this receptor specifically: Clinical and demographic metadata were provided uncurated, with the amount varying by source and participant.

TCRbeta CDR3 regions were amplified from genomic DNA by means of the immunoSEQ Assay, a bias-controlled multiplex PCR. In the paper's pipeline: Nucleated cell counts per sample were estimated from amplification of reference gene primers within the assay. Sequence reads were collapsed and filtered to measure the absolute abundance of every unique TCRbeta CDR3 rearrangement. For each sample, productive Simpson clonality was calculated as the square root of Simpson's diversity index across productive rearrangements. Here the immuneACCESS table is served through TCRdb, limited to in-frame sequences with V and J called. Missing clones are a known gap in these copies; in checked studies unresolved V genes cover under half, and the rest lacks a known reason. The V and J calls and clone size were taken over from that table, and D and trimming were inferred from the DNA. Counted in this sample were about 190,000 clones; approximately 90% of them appeared once. The ten largest make up around 6% of the sample.

As for this clone: The antigen this receptor binds is unknown. No per-base quality is available; no much larger clone lies one base away.

The CDR3 goes from the cysteine to the phenylalanine over 14 residues. Only the CDR3 part of the read is kept: 42 bases, read in frame from the first base. Ends trimmed: V by 6 bases, J by 4 bases; bases unmatched to a gene: 8. Sequences MDHEN (CDR1) and SYDVKM (CDR2) are obtained from the germline V gene. The collaborating institutions used their own protocols to collect whole blood in K2EDTA tubes. For TCRbeta analysis, collaborator samples were shipped as frozen whole blood, as isolated PBMCs, or as DNA extracted from either sample type. The sequenced material came from peripheral blood. The chain couples TRBV28 to TRBJ1-2; TRBD1 fits 7 bases in the junction. The source is a middle-aged man with active or convalescent COVID-19. This receptor has the CDR3 CASRSQGVSYGYTF. The base sequence is TGTGCCAGCAGATCGCAGGGGGTGTCCTATGGCTACACCTTC.